This note documents a single T cell receptor beta chain sequence. Its antigen is as yet unknown. Generated by immunoSEQ multiplex PCR, the TCRdb table keeps only in-frame clones and is missing some. Of about 100,000 clones listed, 80% to 95% are singletons. In germline, CDR1 is LNHDA, CDR2 SQIVND (reference sequence). The germline V and J ends were trimmed by 7 bases and 0 bases, with 17 bases remaining between them. CDR3 length equals 16 residues. These data are taken from a study of siplizumab effects on memory and regulatory T cells. Regarding the study as a whole: Just a small share of alloreactive clones was traced back to unstimulated subsets. Whether proliferating Tregs in siplizumab cultures suppress was not functionally confirmed.

Sequencing was performed on CD4+ T cells sorted from blood. The clonotype originates from a human donor in good health. Some clones in this sample may be carry-over from other donors' samples. This sequence joins TRBV19 and TRBJ2-3, with D possibly being TRBD1 or TRBD2 (5 bases each). In DNA, the CDR3 is TGTGCCAGTACCCCCCCAGGGAGTCGTAGCACAGATACGCAGTATTTT. The encoded protein is CASTPPGSRSTDTQYF. Full variable domain (remainder filled in from reference TRBV19 and TRBJ2-3): DGGITQSPKYLFRKEGQNVTLSCEQNLNHDAMYWYRQDPGQGLRLIYYSQIVNDFQKGDIAEGYSVSREKKESFPLTVTSAQKNPTAFYLCASTPPGSRSTDTQYFGPGTRLTVL.